This T cell receptor beta chain was recorded in a study of blood T cell repertoires in COVID-19. About the study: Samples came from the United States, Italy and Spain, spanning acute and convalescent COVID-19. From T cells, B-cell-depleted T cells, or PBMCs came the material, which was cDNA or gDNA.

The V and J ends lost 3 bases and 3 bases, in that order; junction bases with no gene match: 19. The CDR3 contains 20 residues. Germline V gene lookup returns CDR1 KGHSH and CDR2 LQKENI. Measured with immunoSEQ multiplex PCR; TCRdb has only the in-frame clones, and not every one. The data show around 110,000 clones, about nine tenths seen once. This receptor was taken from a human donor with active COVID-19. The donor label of this sample is uncertain. The genes are TRBV18 and TRBJ2-1; 8 bases map to TRBD2. Sequences were obtained from peripheral blood. This CDR3 is CASSPDRGGALGMGYNEQFF. The CDR3 region has the DNA TGTGCCAGCTCACCCGACCGGGGGGGGGCCTTAGGCATGGGCTACAATGAGCAGTTCTTC.